Here is one T cell receptor (beta chain) with its context. This sample is part of a study of blood T cell repertoires in COVID-19. CDR3 size: 15 residues. V was trimmed by 5 bases and J by 0 bases, leaving 13 bases between them. Germline-derived CDR1 and CDR2 are MNHEY and SVGAGI. Some clones are missing from TCRdb's copy, which holds only in-frame ones; the method was immunoSEQ multiplex PCR. The profile shows about 85,000 clones, around nine tenths of them singletons. V is TRBV6-5 and J is TRBJ1-2; possibly TRBD1 for D (6 bases). The source material was peripheral blood. The sequence derives from a man aged 60 to 69 with acute or convalescent COVID-19. The CDR3 DNA sequence: TGTGCCAGCAGTCAGCCGACAGGCCCTAACTATGGCTACACCTTC. It codes for CASSQPTGPNYGYTF.